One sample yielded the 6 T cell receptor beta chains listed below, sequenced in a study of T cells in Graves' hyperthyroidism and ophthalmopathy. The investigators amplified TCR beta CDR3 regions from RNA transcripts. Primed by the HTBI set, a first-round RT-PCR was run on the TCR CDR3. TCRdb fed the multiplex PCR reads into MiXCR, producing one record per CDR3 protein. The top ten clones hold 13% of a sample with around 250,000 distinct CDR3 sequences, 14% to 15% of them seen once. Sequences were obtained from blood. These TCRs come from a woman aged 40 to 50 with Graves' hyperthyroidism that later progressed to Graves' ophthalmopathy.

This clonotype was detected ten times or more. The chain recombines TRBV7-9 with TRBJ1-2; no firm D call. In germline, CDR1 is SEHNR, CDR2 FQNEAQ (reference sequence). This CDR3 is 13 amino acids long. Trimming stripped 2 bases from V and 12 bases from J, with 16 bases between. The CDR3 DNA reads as TGTGCCAGCAGCTTATATCTCGAGGGTATCAACACCTTC. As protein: CASSLYLEGINTF.

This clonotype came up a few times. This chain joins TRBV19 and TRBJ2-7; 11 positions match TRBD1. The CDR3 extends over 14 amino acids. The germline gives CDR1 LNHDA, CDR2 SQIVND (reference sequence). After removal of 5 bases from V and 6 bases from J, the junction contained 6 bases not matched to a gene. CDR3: CASSPGTGGLEQYF. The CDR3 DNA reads TGTGCCAGTAGTCCCGGGACAGGGGGACTCGAGCAGTACTTC. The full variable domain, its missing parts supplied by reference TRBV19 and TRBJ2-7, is DGGITQSPKYLFRKEGQNVTLSCEQNLNHDAMYWYRQDPGQGLRLIYYSQIVNDFQKGDIAEGYSVSREKKESFPLTVTSAQKNPTAFYLCASSPGTGGLEQYFGPGTRLTVT.

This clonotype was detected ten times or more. CDR3 nucleotide sequence: TGTGCCAGCAGATTTCCAAAGGGACAGGGGGCTAGCGGAAACACCATATATTTT. The encoded protein is CASRFPKGQGASGNTIYF. The chain employs TRBV28 and TRBJ1-3; TRBD1 aligns across 12 bases. V dropped 6 bases and J dropped 4; count of bases not matched to a gene: 13. The length of the CDR3 is 18 residues. Germline V lookup: CDR1 MDHEN, CDR2 SYDVKM.

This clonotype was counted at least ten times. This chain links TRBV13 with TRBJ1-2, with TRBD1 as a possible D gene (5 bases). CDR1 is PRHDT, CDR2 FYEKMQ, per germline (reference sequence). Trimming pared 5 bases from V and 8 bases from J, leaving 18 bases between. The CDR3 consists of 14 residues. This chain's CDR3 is CASSHRRPVGGYTF. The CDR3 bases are TGTGCCAGCAGCCACAGGCGGCCAGTTGGCGGCTACACCTTC.

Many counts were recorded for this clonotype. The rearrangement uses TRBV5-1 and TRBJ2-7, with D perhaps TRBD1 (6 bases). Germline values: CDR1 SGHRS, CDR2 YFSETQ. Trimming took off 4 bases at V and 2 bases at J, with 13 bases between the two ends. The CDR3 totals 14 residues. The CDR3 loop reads CASSDPGQTYEQYF. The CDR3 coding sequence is TGCGCCAGCAGCGACCCGGGACAAACCTACGAGCAGTACTTC. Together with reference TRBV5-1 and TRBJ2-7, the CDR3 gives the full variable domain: KAGVTQTPRYLIKTRGQQVTLSCSPISGHRSVSWYQQTPGQGLQFLFEYFSETQRNKGNFPGRFSGRQFSNSRSEMNVSTLELGDSALYLCASSDPGQTYEQYFGPGTRLTVT.

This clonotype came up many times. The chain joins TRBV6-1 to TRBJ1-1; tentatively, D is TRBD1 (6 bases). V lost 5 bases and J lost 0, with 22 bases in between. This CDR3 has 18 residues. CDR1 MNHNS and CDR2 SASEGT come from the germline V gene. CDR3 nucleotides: TGTGCCAGCAGTTCAGACCCCCGGGGGCGGAGTATGAACACTGAAGCTTTCTTT. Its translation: CASSSDPRGRSMNTEAFF.